This is a list of T cell receptor beta chains from one sample in a study of Graves' ophthalmopathy and Graves' hyperthyroidism. TCRdb re-derived calls from the multiplex PCR reads in MiXCR, one entry per CDR3 protein. The sample includes about 1.2 million distinct CDR3 sequences, less than 45% of them seen just once. Sequencing used peripheral blood or thyroid tissue (not recorded which). The receptors originated from an adult man with Graves' hyperthyroidism. CDR3s include the opening cysteine and the closing phenylalanine or tryptophan. A D gene is named only where the DNA matches it firmly. A row's size may be missing; if present it is once, few, many or a size class.

v_call	d_call	clone_size	j_call	cdr3_nt	cdr3_aa
TRBV4-3	.	few	TRBJ1-3	TGCGCCAGCAGCCAAGATAACCGCGCCATGGACAGTACTGGAAACACCATATATTTT	CASSQDNRAMDSTGNTIYF
TRBV10-3	.	.	TRBJ1-2	TGTGCCATCAGTGATCCCGGGGCTCGAGGCTACACCTTC	CAISDPGARGYTF
TRBV29-1	.	.	TRBJ1-1	TGCAGCGTTACGGCCAGAGCGAACACTGAAGCTTTCTTT	CSVTARANTEAFF
TRBV25-1	.	.	TRBJ1-1	TGTGCCACCACCGGGACAATTAACACTGAAGCTTTCTTT	CATTGTINTEAFF
TRBV7-2	.	many	TRBJ1-1	TGTGCCAGCAGCTTATGGATGGGCATGAACACTGAAGCTTTCTTT	CASSLWMGMNTEAFF
TRBV20-1	.	.	TRBJ1-5	TGCAGTGAAGCGCTTCTTTCGACAGACTCCAATCAGCCCCAGCATTTT	CSEALLSTDSNQPQHF
TRBV29-1	.	many	TRBJ2-2	TGCAGCGTTGAAGATTTCAAGGTCACCGGGGAGCTGTTTTTT	CSVEDFKVTGELFF
TRBV29-1	TRBD1	few	TRBJ1-1	TGCAGATTTGACAGGGTATTTCCGCAGGGGTCGGACACTGAAGCTTTCTTT	CRFDRVFPQGSDTEAFF
TRBV6-5	.	few	TRBJ1-2	TGTGCCAGCAGTTACTCGGGGGACGGCTATGGCTACACCTTC	CASSYSGDGYGYTF
TRBV10-3	TRBD2	.	TRBJ2-7	TGTGCCAGCAGTTCTCAAACCCTAGCGGGAGGGCCGTACGAGCAGTACTTC	CASSSQTLAGGPYEQYF
TRBV5-1	.	.	TRBJ2-5	TGCGCCAGCAGCCCAGTACGTCCGGAACAGGAGGAGACCCAGTACTTC	CASSPVRPEQEETQYF
TRBV9	.	many	TRBJ1-2	TGTGCCAGCAGCCCATCTGGAGGGACTAGCTATGGCTACACCTTC	CASSPSGGTSYGYTF
TRBV7-8	.	few	TRBJ1-4	TGTGCCAGCAGCCCTAAAGGCTTTTTTAAACGTAATGAAAAACTGTTTTTT	CASSPKGFFKRNEKLFF
TRBV2	.	.	TRBJ2-5	TGTGCCAGCAGTGACAGACTGGGGTCAGAGGAGACCCAGTACTTC	CASSDRLGSEETQYF
TRBV7-2	.	.	TRBJ1-5	TGTGCCAGCACCCTAACTTCCGAAGGGGTGGAGACCCAGCATTTT	CASTLTSEGVETQHF
TRBV19	.	many	TRBJ1-5	TGTGCCAGTAGACGAAAGTGGGACGGGGGGCAGCCCCAGCATTTT	CASRRKWDGGQPQHF
TRBV19	.	many	TRBJ1-3	TGTGCCAGTAGTATATTCGGAGCCTCTGGAAACACCATATATTTT	CASSIFGASGNTIYF
TRBV29-1	.	many	TRBJ2-7	TGCAGCGGGGGAGACGTTGGATTCGAGCAGTACTTC	CSGGDVGFEQYF
TRBV28	TRBD1	.	TRBJ1-2	TGTGCCAGCAGTATGAGGGGGCCTGGCTATGGCTACACCTTC	CASSMRGPGYGYTF
TRBV5-6	TRBD1	.	TRBJ2-5	TGTGCCAGCAGCCAAAGGACAGGGCCGGTGAGGACCCAGTACTTC	CASSQRTGPVRTQYF
TRBV6-5	.	many	TRBJ2-6	TGTGCCAGCAGTTACTCGAAGCAGACCTCTGGGGCCAACGTCCTGACTTTC	CASSYSKQTSGANVLTF
TRBV10-3	TRBD1	.	TRBJ2-5	TGTGCCAGCAGTTATCGGACAGGGGGACAAGAGACCCAGTACTTC	CASSYRTGGQETQYF
TRBV7-8	TRBD2	few	TRBJ2-5	TGTGCCAGCAGCTTATCCGGACTAGCGGGCCTACAAGAGACCCAGTACTTC	CASSLSGLAGLQETQYF
TRBV7-8	.	many	TRBJ1-5	TGTGCCAGCAGCCCAAACGTGGGGGAGCCCCAGCATTTT	CASSPNVGEPQHF
TRBV12-3/TRBV12-4	TRBD1	.	TRBJ2-7	TGTGCCAGCAGCCAAGGGGCGGGGACAGGGTTCTACGAGCAGTACTTC	CASSQGAGTGFYEQYF
TRBV24-1	.	many	TRBJ2-5	TGTGCCACCAGTGATAATGGACGGGTGAACCAAGAGACCCAGTACTTC	CATSDNGRVNQETQYF
TRBV10-3	TRBD1	.	TRBJ1-1	TGTGCCATCAGTGCGACAGGGGGAGATGCTTTCTTT	CAISATGGDAFF
TRBV11-2	.	.	TRBJ2-2	TGTGCCAGCAGCTTAGTCCCCGGGGGTCGAGGCACCGGGGAGCTGTTTTTT	CASSLVPGGRGTGELFF
TRBV10-2	.	.	TRBJ2-7	TGCGCCAGCAGTGCTAGAGATGGCGACTCCTACGAGCAGTACTTC	CASSARDGDSYEQYF
TRBV5-1	.	many	TRBJ1-1	TGCGCCAGCAGCTTGATTGGGGAAGCGAACACTGAAGCTTTCTTT	CASSLIGEANTEAFF
TRBV10-3	TRBD1	.	TRBJ2-2	TGTGCCCTGTGCGGACAGGGGCCCTTCGCGAACACCGGGGAGCTGTTTTTT	CALCGQGPFANTGELFF
TRBV29-1	.	few	TRBJ1-4	TGCAGCGTTGCCCGGGACGGGCATGAAAAACTGTTTTTT	CSVARDGHEKLFF
TRBV28	.	many	TRBJ2-5	TGTGCCAGCAGTCTTATCGGGGGGACCCAGTACTTC	CASSLIGGTQYF
TRBV7-9	TRBD1	.	TRBJ1-3	TGTGCCAGCAGCACCGGGACAGCCTACGAGGGCTCTGGAAACACCATATATTTT	CASSTGTAYEGSGNTIYF
TRBV7-3	.	once	TRBJ1-5	TGTGCCAGCAGCACCGGGACAAACAATCAGCCCCAGCATTTT	CASSTGTNNQPQHF
TRBV7-8	.	.	TRBJ1-1	TGTGCCAGCAGCTTGGTGGGGGGTTACACTGAAGCTTTCTTT	CASSLVGGYTEAFF
TRBV7-2	.	.	TRBJ2-3	TGTGCCAGCAGCCCTTGGGGGAGCACAGATACGCAGTATTTT	CASSPWGSTDTQYF
TRBV4-3	.	.	TRBJ2-7	TGCGCCAGCAGCCAAGAAGCAGGTGGCTACTACGAGCAGTACTTC	CASSQEAGGYYEQYF
TRBV10-3	TRBD2	.	TRBJ2-2	TGTGCCATCAGTGGTAGGACTAGCGGGGATCCGAACACCGGGGAGCTGTTTTTT	CAISGRTSGDPNTGELFF
TRBV20-1	TRBD2	.	TRBJ2-5	TGCAGTGCTAGGGGACTAGGAGGACAGACCCAGTACTTC	CSARGLGGQTQYF
TRBV7-8	.	.	TRBJ2-7	TGTGCCAGCAGCTTAAGGGATTACCTCTCCTACGAGCAGTACTTC	CASSLRDYLSYEQYF
TRBV15	.	.	TRBJ1-4	TGTGCCACCAGCAGTGACCATGCCAGAATCCATGAAAAACTGTTTTTT	CATSSDHARIHEKLFF
TRBV7-9	TRBD2	many	TRBJ2-7	TGTGCCAGCAGCCCAATCAGCGGGGCCGCGAGCTACGAGCAGTACTTC	CASSPISGAASYEQYF
TRBV24-1	.	many	TRBJ1-2	TGTGCCACCAGTGACCCGACACCCGGGAACTATGGCTACACCTTC	CATSDPTPGNYGYTF
TRBV7-2	TRBD1	many	TRBJ2-7	TGTGCCAGCAGTACGGGACAGGGACGATTCGAGCAGTACTTC	CASSTGQGRFEQYF